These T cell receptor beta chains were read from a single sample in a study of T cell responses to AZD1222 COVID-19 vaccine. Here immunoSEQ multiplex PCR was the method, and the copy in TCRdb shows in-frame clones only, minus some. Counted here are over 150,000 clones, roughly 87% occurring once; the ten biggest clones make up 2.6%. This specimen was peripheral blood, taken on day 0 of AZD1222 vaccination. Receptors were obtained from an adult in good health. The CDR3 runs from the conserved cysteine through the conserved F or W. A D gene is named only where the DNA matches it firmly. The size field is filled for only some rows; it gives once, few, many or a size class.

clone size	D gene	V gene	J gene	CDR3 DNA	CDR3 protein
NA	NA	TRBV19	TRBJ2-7	TGTGCCAGTAGTATAGATCGAGGAAGCTACGAGCAGTACTTC	CASSIDRGSYEQYF
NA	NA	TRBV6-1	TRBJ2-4	TGTGCCAGCAGTGAAGACAGGTTTATAGCCAAAAACATTCAGTACTTC	CASSEDRFIAKNIQYF
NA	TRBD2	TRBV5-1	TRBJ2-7	TGCGCCAGCAGCCCCACTAGCGCCGGGGGCTACGAGCAGTACTTC	CASSPTSAGGYEQYF
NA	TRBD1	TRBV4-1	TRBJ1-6	TGCGCCAGCAGCCAACCCCGGACAGGGGGATATAATTCACCCCTCCACTTT	CASSQPRTGGYNSPLHF
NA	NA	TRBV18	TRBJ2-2	TGTGCCAGCTCACCACTGGGGGGCACCGGGGAGCTGTTTTTT	CASSPLGGTGELFF
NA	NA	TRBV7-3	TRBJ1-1	TGTGCCAGCAGCCCGACAGCTAACACTGAAGCTTTCTTT	CASSPTANTEAFF
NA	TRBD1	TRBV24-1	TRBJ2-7	TGTGCCAACGGACAGGGGCTACACGAGCAGTACTTC	CANGQGLHEQYF
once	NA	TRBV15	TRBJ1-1	TGTGCCACCAGCAGAGATAGGCACACTGAAGCTTTCTTT	CATSRDRHTEAFF
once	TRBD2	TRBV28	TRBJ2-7	TGTGCCAGCAGTTTTGCCGGAGCTAGCGGTTACGAGCAGTACTTC	CASSFAGASGYEQYF
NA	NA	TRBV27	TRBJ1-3	TGTGCCAGCAGTTCGTACACTGGAAACACCATATATTTT	CASSSYTGNTIYF
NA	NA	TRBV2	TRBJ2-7	TGTGCCAGCAGTGAACCGGGACTTTCCTACGAGCAGTACTTC	CASSEPGLSYEQYF
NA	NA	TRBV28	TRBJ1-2	TGTGCCAGCAGTTTACCGGGGAACTATGGCTACACCTTC	CASSLPGNYGYTF
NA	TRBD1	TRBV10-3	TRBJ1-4	TGTGCCATCAGTGAGGGTAGGACAGGGGGCTTAGGACTGTTTTTT	CAISEGRTGGLGLFF
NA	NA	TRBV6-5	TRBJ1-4	TGTGCCAGTAAACGGACGGAGGCAACTAATGAAAAACTGTTTTTT	CASKRTEATNEKLFF
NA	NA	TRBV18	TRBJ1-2	TGTGCCAGCTCACCTACGGAAGGGGGATATGGCTACACCTTC	CASSPTEGGYGYTF
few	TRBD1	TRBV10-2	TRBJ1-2	TGCGCCAGCAGTGCGGGGACAGCCTATGGCTACACCTTC	CASSAGTAYGYTF
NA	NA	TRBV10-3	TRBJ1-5	TGTGCCATCAGTGAGGGGCAGAGTACAGAGCCCCAGCATTTT	CAISEGQSTEPQHF
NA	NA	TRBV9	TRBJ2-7	TGTGCCAGCAGCGTTAGTTTTCAGGAGCCTTACGAGCAGTACTTC	CASSVSFQEPYEQYF
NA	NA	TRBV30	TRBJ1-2	TGTGCCTGGCAGGGAAATCGATATGGCTACACCTTC	CAWQGNRYGYTF
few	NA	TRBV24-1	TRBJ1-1	TGTGCCACCAGTGATTCCGGGGGAGGGAAAGACACTGAAGCTTTCTTT	CATSDSGGGKDTEAFF
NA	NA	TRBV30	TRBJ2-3	TGTGCCTGGAGTGTCGGGGGTCTTATGGGGACCACAGATACGCAGTATTTT	CAWSVGGLMGTTDTQYF
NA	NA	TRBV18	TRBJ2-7	TGTGCCAGCTCACCGAGCAGGACTAAATACGAGCAGTACTTC	CASSPSRTKYEQYF